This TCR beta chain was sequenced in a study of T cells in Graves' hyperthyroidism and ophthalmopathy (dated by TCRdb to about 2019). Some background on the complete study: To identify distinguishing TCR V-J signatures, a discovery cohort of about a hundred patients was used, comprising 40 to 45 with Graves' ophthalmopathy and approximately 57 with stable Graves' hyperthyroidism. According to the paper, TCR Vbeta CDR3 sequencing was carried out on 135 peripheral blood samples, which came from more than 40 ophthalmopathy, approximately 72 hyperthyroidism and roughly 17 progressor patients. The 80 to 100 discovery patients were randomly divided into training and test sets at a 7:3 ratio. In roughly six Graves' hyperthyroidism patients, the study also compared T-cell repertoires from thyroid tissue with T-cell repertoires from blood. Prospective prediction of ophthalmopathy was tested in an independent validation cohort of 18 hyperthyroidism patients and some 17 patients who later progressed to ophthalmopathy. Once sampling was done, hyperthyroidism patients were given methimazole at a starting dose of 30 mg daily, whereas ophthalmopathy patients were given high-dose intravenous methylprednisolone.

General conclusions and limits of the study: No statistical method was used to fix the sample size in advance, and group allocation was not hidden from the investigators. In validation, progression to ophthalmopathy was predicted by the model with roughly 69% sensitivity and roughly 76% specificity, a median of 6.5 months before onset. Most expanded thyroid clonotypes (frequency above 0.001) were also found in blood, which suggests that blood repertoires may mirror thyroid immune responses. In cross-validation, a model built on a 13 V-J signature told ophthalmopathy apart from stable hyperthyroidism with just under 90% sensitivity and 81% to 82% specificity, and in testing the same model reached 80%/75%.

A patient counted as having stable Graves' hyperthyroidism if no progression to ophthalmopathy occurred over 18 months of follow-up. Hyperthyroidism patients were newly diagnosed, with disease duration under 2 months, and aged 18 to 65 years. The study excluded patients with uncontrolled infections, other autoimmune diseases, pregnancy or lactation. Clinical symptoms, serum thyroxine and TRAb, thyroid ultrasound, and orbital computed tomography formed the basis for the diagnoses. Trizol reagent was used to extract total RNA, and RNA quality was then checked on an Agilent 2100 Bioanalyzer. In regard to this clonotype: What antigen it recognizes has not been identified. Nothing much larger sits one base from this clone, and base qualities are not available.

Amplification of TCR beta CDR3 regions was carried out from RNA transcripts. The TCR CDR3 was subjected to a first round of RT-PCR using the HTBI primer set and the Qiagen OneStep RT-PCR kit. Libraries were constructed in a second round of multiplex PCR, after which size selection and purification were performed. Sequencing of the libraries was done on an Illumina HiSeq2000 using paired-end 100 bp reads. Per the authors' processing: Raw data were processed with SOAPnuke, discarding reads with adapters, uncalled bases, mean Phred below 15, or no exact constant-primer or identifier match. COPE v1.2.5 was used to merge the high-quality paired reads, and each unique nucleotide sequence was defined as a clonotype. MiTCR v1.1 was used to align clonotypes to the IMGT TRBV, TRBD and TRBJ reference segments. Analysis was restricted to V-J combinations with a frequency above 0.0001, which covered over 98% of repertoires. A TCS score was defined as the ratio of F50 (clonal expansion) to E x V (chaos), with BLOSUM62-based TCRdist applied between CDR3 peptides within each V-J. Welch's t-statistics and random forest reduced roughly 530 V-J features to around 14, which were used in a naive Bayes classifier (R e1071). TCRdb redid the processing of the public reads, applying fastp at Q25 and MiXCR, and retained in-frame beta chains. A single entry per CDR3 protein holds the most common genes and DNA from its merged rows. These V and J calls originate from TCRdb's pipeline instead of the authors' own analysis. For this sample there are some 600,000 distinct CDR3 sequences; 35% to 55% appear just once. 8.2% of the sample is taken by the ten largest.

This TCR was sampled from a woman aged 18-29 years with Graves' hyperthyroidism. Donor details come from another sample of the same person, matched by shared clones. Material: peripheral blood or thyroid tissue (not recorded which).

DNA sequence: TGCAGCGTTGCAACCAGGGGTGAAAAACTGTTTTTT. Its protein product is CSVATRGEKLFF. The sequence is built from TRBV29-1 and TRBJ1-4; a tentative D match to TRBD1 spans 6 bases. From its cysteine to its phenylalanine, the CDR3 spans 12 amino acids. The only DNA kept is the CDR3, 36 bases in frame from the first base. The junction carries 10 bases between V and J, which are trimmed by 4 bases and 7 bases respectively. In the germline V gene, CDR1 corresponds to SQVTM and CDR2 to ANQGSEA. Extended through the reference TRBV29-1 and TRBJ1-4 proteins, this CDR3 yields the full variable domain: SAVISQKPSRDICQRGTSLTIQCQVDSQVTMMFWYRQQPGQSLTLIATANQGSEATYESGFVIDKFPISRPNLTFSTLTVSNMSPEDSSIYLCSVATRGEKLFFGSGTQLSVL.